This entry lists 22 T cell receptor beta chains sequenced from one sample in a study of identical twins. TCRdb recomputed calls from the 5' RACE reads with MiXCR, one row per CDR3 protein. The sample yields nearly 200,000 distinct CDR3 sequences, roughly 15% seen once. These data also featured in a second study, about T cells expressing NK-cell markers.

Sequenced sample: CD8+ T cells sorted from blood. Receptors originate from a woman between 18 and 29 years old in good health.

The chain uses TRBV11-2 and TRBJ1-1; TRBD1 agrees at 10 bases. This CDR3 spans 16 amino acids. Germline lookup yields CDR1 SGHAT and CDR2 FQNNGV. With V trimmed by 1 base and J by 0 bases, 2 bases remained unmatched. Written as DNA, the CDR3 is TGTGCCAGCAGCTTAGGAGGGACAGGGGTGAACACTGAAGCTTTCTTT. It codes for CASSLGGTGVNTEAFF.

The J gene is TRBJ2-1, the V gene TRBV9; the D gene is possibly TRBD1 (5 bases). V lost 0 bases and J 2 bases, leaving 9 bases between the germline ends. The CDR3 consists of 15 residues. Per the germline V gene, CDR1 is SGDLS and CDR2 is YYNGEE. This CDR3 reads CASSVGKGTYNEQFF. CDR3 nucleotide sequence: TGTGCCAGCAGCGTAGGTAAGGGGACCTACAATGAGCAGTTCTTC.

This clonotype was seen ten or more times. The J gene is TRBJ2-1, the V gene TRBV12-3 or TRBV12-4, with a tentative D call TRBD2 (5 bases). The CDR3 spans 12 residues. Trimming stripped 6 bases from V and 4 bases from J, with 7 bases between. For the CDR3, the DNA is TGTGCCAGCAGGGAGGTTTACAATGAGCAGTTCTTC. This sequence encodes CASREVYNEQFF.

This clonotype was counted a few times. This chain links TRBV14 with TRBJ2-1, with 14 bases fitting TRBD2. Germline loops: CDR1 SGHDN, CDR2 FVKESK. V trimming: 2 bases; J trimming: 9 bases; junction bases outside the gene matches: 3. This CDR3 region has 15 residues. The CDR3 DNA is TGTGCCAGCAGCCAACTGACTAGCGGGAGGGGTGAGCAGTTCTTC. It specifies CASSQLTSGRGEQFF.

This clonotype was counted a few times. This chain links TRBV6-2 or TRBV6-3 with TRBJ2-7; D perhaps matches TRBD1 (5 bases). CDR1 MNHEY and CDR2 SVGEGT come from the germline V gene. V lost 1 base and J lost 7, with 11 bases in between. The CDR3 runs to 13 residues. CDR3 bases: TGTGCCAGCAGTTACTATGGGGCGCTGGAGCAGTACTTC. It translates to CASSYYGALEQYF.

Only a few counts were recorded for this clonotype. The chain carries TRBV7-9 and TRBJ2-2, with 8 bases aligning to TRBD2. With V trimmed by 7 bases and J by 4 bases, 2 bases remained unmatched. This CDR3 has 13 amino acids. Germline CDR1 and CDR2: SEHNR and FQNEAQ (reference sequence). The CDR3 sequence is CASTTSGTGELFF. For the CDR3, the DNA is TGTGCCAGCACCACTAGCGGCACCGGGGAGCTGTTTTTT.

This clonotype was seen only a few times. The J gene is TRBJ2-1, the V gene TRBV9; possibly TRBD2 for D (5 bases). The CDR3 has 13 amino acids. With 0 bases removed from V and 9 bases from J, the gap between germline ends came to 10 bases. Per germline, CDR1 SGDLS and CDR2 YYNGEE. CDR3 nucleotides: TGTGCCAGCAGCGTAGGGACTCCCGGTGAGCAGTTCTTC. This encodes CASSVGTPGEQFF.

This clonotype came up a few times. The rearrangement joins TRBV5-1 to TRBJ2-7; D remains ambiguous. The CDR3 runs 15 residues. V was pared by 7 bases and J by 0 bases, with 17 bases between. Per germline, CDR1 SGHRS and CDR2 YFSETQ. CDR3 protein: CASRPSETLSYEQYF. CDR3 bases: TGCGCCAGCCGACCTTCTGAGACTCTCTCCTACGAGCAGTACTTC.

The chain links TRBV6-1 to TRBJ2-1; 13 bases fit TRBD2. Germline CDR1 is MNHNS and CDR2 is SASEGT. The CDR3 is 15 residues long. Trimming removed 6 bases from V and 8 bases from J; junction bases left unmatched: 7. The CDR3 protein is CASSWTSGGGDEQFF. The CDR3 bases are TGTGCCAGCAGCTGGACTAGCGGGGGCGGGGATGAGCAGTTCTTC.

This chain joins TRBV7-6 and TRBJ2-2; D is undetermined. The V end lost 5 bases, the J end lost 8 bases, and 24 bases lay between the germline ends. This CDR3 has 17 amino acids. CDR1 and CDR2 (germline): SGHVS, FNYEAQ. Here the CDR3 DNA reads TGTGCCAGCAGCCCGTCCACCCCACGGTACCCTATAGGGGAGCTGTTTTTT. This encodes CASSPSTPRYPIGELFF.

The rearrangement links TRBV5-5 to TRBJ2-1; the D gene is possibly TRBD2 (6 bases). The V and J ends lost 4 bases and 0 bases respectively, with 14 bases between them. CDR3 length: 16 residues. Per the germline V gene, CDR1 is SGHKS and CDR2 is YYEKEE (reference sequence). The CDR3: CASSPGVKSSYNEQFF. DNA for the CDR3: TGTGCCAGCAGCCCGGGGGTTAAAAGCTCCTACAATGAGCAGTTCTTC.

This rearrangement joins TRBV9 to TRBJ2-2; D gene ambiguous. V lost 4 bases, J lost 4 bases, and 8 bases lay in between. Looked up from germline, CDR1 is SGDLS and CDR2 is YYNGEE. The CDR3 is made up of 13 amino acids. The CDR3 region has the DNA TGTGCCAGCAGCCCCCGCACCACCGGGGAGCTGTTTTTT. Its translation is CASSPRTTGELFF.

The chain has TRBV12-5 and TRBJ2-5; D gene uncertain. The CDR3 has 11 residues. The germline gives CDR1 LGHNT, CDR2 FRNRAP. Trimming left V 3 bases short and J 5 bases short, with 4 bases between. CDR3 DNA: TGTGCTAGTGGTTTTAGGGAGACCCAGTACTTC. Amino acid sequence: CASGFRETQYF.

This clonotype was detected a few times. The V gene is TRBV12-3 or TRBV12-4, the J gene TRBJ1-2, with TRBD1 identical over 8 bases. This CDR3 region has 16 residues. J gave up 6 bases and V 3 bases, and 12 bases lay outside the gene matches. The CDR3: CASSFWRRDRNHGYTF. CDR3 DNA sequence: TGTGCCAGCAGTTTTTGGCGGAGGGACAGGAACCATGGCTACACCTTC.

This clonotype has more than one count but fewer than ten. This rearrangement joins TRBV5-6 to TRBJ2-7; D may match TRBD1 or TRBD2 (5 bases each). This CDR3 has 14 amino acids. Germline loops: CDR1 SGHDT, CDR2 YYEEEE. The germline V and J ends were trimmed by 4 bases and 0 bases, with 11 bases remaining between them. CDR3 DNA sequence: TGTGCCAGCAGCGTATCCGGGACCTCCTACGAGCAGTACTTC. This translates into CASSVSGTSYEQYF.

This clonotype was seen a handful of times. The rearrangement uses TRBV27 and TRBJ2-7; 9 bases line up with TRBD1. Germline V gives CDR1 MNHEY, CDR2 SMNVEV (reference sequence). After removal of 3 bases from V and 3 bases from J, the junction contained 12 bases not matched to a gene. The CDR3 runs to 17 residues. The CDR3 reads CASSFLKTGGRDYEQYF. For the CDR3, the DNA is TGTGCCAGCAGTTTCCTAAAAACAGGGGGCCGTGACTACGAGCAGTACTTC.

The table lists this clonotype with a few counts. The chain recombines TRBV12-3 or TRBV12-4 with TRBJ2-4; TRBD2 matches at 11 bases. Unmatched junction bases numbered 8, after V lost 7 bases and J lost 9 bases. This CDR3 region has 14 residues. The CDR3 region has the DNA TGTGCCAGCATCCCTAGCGGGAGGAGCGGCATTCAGTACTTC. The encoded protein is CASIPSGRSGIQYF.

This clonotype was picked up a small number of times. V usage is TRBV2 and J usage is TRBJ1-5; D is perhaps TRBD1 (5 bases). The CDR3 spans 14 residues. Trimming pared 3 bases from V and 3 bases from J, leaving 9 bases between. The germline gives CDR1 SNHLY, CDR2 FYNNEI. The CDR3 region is CASSDSGFNQPQHF. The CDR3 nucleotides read TGTGCCAGCAGTGATTCAGGGTTCAATCAGCCCCAGCATTTT.

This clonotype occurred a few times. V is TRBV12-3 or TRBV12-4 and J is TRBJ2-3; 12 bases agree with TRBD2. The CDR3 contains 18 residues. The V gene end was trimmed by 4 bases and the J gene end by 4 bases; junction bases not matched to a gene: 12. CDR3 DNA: TGTGCCAGCAGTTGGAGGGCTCGACCTAGCGGGGGGGCAGATACGCAGTATTTT. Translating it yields CASSWRARPSGGADTQYF.

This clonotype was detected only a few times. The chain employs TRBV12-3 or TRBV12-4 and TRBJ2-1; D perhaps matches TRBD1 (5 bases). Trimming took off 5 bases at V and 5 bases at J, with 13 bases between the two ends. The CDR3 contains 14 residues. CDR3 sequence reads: CASSLGARDNEQFF. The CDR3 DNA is TGTGCCAGCAGTCTTGGGGCCCGGGACAATGAGCAGTTCTTC.

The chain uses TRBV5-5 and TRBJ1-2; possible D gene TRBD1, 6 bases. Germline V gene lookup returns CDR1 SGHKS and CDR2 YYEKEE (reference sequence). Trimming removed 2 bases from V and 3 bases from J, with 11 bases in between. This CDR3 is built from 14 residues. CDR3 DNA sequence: TGTGCCAGCAGCTTCCGGGGGCCGGACTATGGCTACACCTTC. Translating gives CASSFRGPDYGYTF.

This CDR3 is CASSQDSPGTKNTGELFF. CDR3 DNA: TGCGCCAGCAGCCAAGATTCCCCCGGGACAAAGAACACCGGGGAGCTGTTTTTT. The chain has TRBV4-1 and TRBJ2-2, with a weak D call TRBD1 (6 bases). This CDR3 comprises 18 residues. The V end was cut by 0 bases, the J end by 1 base, with 15 bases between. From germline, CDR1 is MGHRA and CDR2 YSYEKL.